This T cell receptor (beta chain) was recorded in a study of blood T cell repertoires in COVID-19. Germline loops: CDR1 MNHEY, CDR2 SVGAGI. CDR3 length equals 10 residues. Between the trimmed V and J ends, which lost 8 bases and 2 bases, there was a span of 3 bases. TCRdb's table, derived via immunoSEQ multiplex PCR, lists solely in-frame clones and lacks some. The repertoire has over 200,000 clones, about 73% of them found once; the top ten carry about 3.5%. The specimen was peripheral blood. The chain combines TRBV6-5 with TRBJ1-2; D is uncertain. The receptor was isolated from a woman aged 80 or older with acute or convalescent COVID-19. CDR3 residues: CASLNYGYTF. CDR3 in DNA: TGTGCCAGCTTAAACTATGGCTACACCTTC.